This T cell receptor (beta chain) appears in the sequencing data of a study of beta chain features in type 1 diabetes. CD45RO/CCR7/CD25/CD127/CD95/CD27 separated CD4+ naive, central memory, regulatory and stem cell-like memory cells by sorting. Reverse transcription of all isolated RNA meant that expressed TCRB transcripts were sequenced. TCRdb's table, derived via immunoSEQ multiplex PCR, lists solely in-frame clones and lacks some. The data hold approximately 250,000 clones, with roughly 9.6% observed a single time. V lost 0 bases to trimming and J lost 8 bases, with 11 bases between them. The CDR3 is made up of 13 amino acids. Germline CDR1 SGHRS, CDR2 YFSETQ.

Sequencing was done on a sample of naive CD4+ T cells from blood. The receptor was isolated from a woman aged 18-30 years in good health. The chain uses TRBV5-1 and TRBJ1-1; D might be TRBD1 (5 bases). In DNA form, the CDR3 reads TGCGCCAGCAGCTTGGCCACCGGGGGGGAAGCTTTCTTT. This translates into CASSLATGGEAFF.